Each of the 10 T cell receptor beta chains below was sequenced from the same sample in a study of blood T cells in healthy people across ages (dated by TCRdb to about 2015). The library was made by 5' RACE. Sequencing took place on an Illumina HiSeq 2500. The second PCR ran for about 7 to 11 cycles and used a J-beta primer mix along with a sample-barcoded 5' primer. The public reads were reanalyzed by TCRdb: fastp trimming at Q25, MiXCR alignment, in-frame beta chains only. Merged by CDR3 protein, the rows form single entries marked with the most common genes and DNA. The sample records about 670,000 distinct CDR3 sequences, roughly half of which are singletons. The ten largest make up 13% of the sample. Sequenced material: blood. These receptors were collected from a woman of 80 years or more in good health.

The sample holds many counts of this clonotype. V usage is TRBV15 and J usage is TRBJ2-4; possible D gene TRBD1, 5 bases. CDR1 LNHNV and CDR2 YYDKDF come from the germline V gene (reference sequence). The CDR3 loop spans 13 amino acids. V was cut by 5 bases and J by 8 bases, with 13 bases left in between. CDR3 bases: TGTGCCACCAGCTCAGGGATCGGATACATTCAGTACTTC. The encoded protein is CATSSGIGYIQYF.

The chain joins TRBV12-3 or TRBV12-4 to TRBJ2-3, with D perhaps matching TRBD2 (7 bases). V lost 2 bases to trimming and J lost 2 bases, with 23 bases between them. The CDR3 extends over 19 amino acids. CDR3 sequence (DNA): TGTGCCAGCAGTTTAAGGAGGGGGGGAACAAAAAGGACCACAGATACGCAGTATTTT. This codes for CASSLRRGGTKRTTDTQYF.

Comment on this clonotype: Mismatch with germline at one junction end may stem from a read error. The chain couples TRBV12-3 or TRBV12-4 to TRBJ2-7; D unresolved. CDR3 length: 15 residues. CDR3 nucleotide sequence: TGTGCCAGCAGCTCCTTCGACGGCATCTCCTACGAACAGTACTTC. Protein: CASSSFDGISYEQYF.

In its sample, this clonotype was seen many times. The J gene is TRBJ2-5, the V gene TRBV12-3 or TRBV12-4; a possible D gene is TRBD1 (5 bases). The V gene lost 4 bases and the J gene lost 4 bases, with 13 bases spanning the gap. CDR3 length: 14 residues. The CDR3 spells CASSSKGAIETQYF. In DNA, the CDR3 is TGTGCCAGCAGTTCTAAAGGGGCGATAGAGACCCAGTACTTC.

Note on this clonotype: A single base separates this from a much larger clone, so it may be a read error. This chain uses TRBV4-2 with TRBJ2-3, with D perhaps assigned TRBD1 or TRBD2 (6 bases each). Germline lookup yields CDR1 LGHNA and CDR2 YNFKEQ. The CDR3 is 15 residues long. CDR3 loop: CACSQDGGRADTQYF. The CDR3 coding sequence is TGTGCCTGCAGCCAGGATGGGGGGCGGGCAGATACGCAGTATTTT.

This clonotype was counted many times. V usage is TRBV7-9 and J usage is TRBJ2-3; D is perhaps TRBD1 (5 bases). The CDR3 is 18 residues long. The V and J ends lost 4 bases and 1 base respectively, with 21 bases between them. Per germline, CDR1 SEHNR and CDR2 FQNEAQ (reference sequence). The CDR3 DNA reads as TGTGCCAGCAGCTCCCCAGCAAGGGGTAGAGTTGGCACAGATACGCAGTATTTT. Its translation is CASSSPARGRVGTDTQYF.

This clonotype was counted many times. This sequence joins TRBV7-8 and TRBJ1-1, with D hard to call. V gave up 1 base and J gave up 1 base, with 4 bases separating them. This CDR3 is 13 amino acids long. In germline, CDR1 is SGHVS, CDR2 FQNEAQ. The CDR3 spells CASSLDRNTEAFF. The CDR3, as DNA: TGTGCCAGCAGCTTAGATAGGAACACTGAAGCTTTCTTT.

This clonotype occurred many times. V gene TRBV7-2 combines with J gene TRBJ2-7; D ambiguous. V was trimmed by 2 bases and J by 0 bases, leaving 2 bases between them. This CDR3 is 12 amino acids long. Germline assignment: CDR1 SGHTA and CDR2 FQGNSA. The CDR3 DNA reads TGTGCCAGCAGCTTATTCTCCTACGAGCAGTACTTC. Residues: CASSLFSYEQYF.

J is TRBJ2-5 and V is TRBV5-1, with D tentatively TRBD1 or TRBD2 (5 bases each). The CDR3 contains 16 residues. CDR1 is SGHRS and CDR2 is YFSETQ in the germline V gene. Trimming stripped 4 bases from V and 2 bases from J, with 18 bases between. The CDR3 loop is CASSPPVGTQQETQYF. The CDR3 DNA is TGCGCCAGCAGCCCTCCTGTCGGGACCCAACAAGAGACCCAGTACTTC.

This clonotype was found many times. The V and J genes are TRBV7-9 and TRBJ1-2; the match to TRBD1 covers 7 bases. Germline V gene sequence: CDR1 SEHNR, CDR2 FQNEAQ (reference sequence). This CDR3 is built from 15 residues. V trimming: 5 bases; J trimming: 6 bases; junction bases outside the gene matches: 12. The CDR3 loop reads CASSSSGQQTNGYTF. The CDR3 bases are TGTGCCAGCAGCAGCTCGGGACAGCAGACAAATGGCTACACCTTC.